The rows below give T cell receptor beta chains drawn from one sample of a study of identical twins. MiXCR was run by TCRdb on the 5' RACE reads, yielding one entry per CDR3 protein. The table shows approximately 550,000 distinct CDR3 sequences, with approximately 20% occurring only once. The sample was also reused in another study, on yellow fever vaccine responses in identical twins.

Sequenced material: CD4+ T cells sorted from blood. These receptors all come from a woman aged 18-29 years in good health. Both conserved end residues are part of each CDR3.

TRBJ2-2 | TRBV7-9 | CASSRSSGTPGAGELFF
TRBJ1-2 | TRBV7-9 | CASSLIGTEYGYTF
TRBJ1-4 | TRBV7-9 | CASSSLGQDLVFF
TRBJ2-5 | TRBV6-1 | CASRIGYQETQYF
TRBJ1-1 | TRBV7-9 | CASSLGVPRPLNTEAFF
TRBJ2-1 | TRBV7-8 | CASSLTVLAGGSNEQFF
TRBJ2-3 | TRBV20-1 | CSAGGGVLVDTQYF
TRBJ1-3 | TRBV5-1 | CASSTRTGTGNTIYF
TRBJ2-7 | TRBV10-3 | CAIGKAADYEQYF
TRBJ2-1 | TRBV24-1 | CATSDWGSGNEQFF
TRBJ2-1 | TRBV5-1 | CASSDSGGGPYNEQFF
TRBJ2-7 | TRBV3-1 | CASSPHRGGGGSYEQYF
TRBJ2-3 | TRBV7-2 | CASSLEGARSTDTQYF
TRBJ2-7 | TRBV12-3/TRBV12-4 | CASSRGLAGYEQYF
TRBJ2-1 | TRBV5-6 | CASSSPFGTATAYNEQFF
TRBJ2-3 | TRBV5-1 | CASSLEGQGPDTQYF